This TCR beta chain was documented in a study of shared clonotypes between healthy human individuals (TCRdb year 2020). Regarding the study in general: The cohort included a few men and a couple of women between 18 and 49 years of age. Leukapheresis yielded between about 0.85 and 9.5 billion PBMCs per donor. To increase sequencing depth and limit assay-specific biases, TCR repertoire library preparation and sequencing were carried out by different laboratories using diverse techniques. To estimate repertoire size and how much clonotypes are shared between individuals, the study performed deep sequencing of blood TCR repertoires from a few healthy adults. For each donor, CD4 naive and CD4 memory were each run on three plates, CD8 naive on two plates, and CD8 memory on one plate. Study-wide findings and limitations: Sampling was restricted to blood, and TCR repertoires in tissue are likely to differ from TCR repertoires in blood. Clonotypes shared by all four sorted-subset donors showed higher generation probabilities than non-shared clonotypes. Because the study included only a small number of donors, the genetic and exposure-history diversity represented was limited. Rarefaction of sorted-subset datasets indicated incomplete sequencing despite the large sequencing depth. Pairwise subsampling led to the expectation that sequencing depth would affect the degree of clonotype sharing among donors. Naive subsets generally had larger estimated clonotype richness than memory subsets. Across a handful of donors, approximately 4.6% of naive CD4, roughly 3.5% of naive CD8, under 2.5% of memory CD4, and 0.4% of memory CD8 clonotypes were shared.

Using the deep immunoSEQ assay, multiplex PCR amplified TCR CDR3 regions from genomic DNA. Genomic DNA extracted from each cell subset was distributed evenly over all wells of several immunoSEQ 96-well plates, and each plate served as one replicate. For sorted subsets, each replicate PCR was loaded with about 0.2 ug genomic DNA, equivalent to some 27,000 T cell genomes. The purified libraries were quantified using a Qubit 3.0 fluorometer, sized with a Bioanalyzer 2100, and then quantified again using the KAPA Library Quantification kit. Every immunoSEQ 96-well plate was sequenced on a dedicated single-read 150-cycle Illumina NextSeq 550 flow cell. Concerning the study's data processing: Because only junctional sequences without quality scores were contained in the immunoSEQ output, filtering matching that applied to full-length reads could not be performed. To assign V/J genes and CDR3, sequences were annotated against IMGT germline references using PyIR, a Python wrapper for IgBLAST v1.9. Any read was removed if the V/J assignment was weak (E-value above 1e-6), the CDR3 was missing, or the read contained stop codons, out-of-frame junctions, or ambiguous translated residues. A V3J clonotype was defined by an identical inferred V gene, J gene, and CDR3 amino acid sequence. Percentage overlap between repertoires was computed as shared unique clonotypes divided by the size of the smaller repertoire. RTK rarefaction, the Chao1 estimator, and Recon v2.1 estimates of unobserved clonotypes were used to assess repertoire richness. Generation probabilities were computed with OLGA for all TCRbeta clonotypes obtained by the gDNA method from several donors. TCRdb carries this immuneACCESS record with in-frame sequences only. Its versions omit some clonotypes, under half of them owing to an unresolved V gene in the studies checked, with the rest unexplained. That table furnishes V, J and clone size, whereas the DNA furnished D and trimming. This sample lists about 2,500,000 clones; just over 90% were detected once. Clones ranked in the top ten supply about 0.13% of the sample.

Inclusive of the bounding cysteine and phenylalanine, the CDR3 is 14 residues long. The kept DNA is CDR3 alone, 42 bases in frame from the first base. From a lookup of the germline V gene (reference sequence), CDR1 and CDR2 are SEHNR and FQNEAQ. V is clipped by 1 base and J by 1 base, and the sequence between their germline boundaries is 7 bases long. The donors were healthy, HIV-negative adults with no recently reported acute infections or vaccinations. Every donor was a Caucasian adult residing in Nashville, Tennessee, USA. CD4+ T cells were enriched by magnetic negative selection; naive cells were then positively selected on CD45RA, and the negative fraction formed the memory subset. Blood was collected by leukapheresis, and PBMCs were isolated by Ficoll-Histopaque density gradient centrifugation and then cryopreserved in liquid nitrogen vapor phase. Analytical flow cytometry was used to check the purity and quantity of every magnetically sorted T cell population. Genomic DNA was isolated from each sorted fraction and quantified by UV absorbance on a Nanodrop 2000c.

Worth noting for this clone: Its antigen remains unidentified. Base qualities are not recorded, but no much larger clone differs from it by a single base. This CDR3 is also generated by other DNA sequences in the sample.

The TCR comes from a man between 18 and 29 years old in good health. The V gene is TRBV7-9 and the J gene is TRBJ2-5; the D gene identity is not certain. Sequenced material: naive CD4+ T cells sorted from blood. The cell subset or site label for this specimen denotes: CD45RA+ positively selected. The DNA sequence is as follows: TGTGCCAGCAGCTTAGTACCAGCCCAAGAGACCCAGTACTTC. Its coded protein is CASSLVPAQETQYF.